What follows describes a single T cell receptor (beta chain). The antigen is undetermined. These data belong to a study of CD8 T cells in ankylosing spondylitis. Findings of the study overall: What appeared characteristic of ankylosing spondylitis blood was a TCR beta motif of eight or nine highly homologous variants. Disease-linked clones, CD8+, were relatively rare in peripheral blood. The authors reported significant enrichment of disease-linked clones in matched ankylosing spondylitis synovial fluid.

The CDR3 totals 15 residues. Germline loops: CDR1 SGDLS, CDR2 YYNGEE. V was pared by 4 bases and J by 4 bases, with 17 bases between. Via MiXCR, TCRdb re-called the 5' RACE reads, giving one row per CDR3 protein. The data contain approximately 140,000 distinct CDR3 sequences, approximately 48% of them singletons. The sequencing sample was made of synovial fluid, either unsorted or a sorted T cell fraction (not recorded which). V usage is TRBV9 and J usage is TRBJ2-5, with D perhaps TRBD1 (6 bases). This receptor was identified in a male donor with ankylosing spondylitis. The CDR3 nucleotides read TGTGCCAGCAGCATGACTTACAGGGCGGGAGAGACCCAGTACTTC. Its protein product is CASSMTYRAGETQYF. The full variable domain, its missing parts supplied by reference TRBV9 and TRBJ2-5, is DSGVTQTPKHLITATGQRVTLRCSPRSGDLSVYWYQQSLDQGLQFLIQYYNGEERAKGNILERFSAQQFPDLHSELNLSSLELGDSALYFCASSMTYRAGETQYFGPGTRLLVL.